One and the same sample provided the 8 T cell receptor beta chains below, sequenced in a study of type 1 and type 2 diabetes patients (dated by TCRdb to between 2015 and 2016). The sequencing machine was an Illumina MiSeq. Genomic DNA from sorted T cell subsets served as template for TCRbeta CDR3 amplification. The TCRbeta CDR3 region was amplified by multiplex PCR with 30 forward and 13 reverse primers. Through fastp at Q25 and MiXCR, TCRdb rebuilt clones from the public reads, retaining in-frame beta chains. A single entry per CDR3 protein holds the most common genes and DNA from its merged rows. Counted in this sample were some 250,000 distinct CDR3 sequences; roughly 48% of them appeared once. The top ten clonotypes cover roughly 13% of the sample. Sequenced material: peripheral blood mononuclear cells (PBMCs). All receptors come from a young man with type 2 diabetes.

In its sample, this clonotype was seen once. The chain combines TRBV6-5 with TRBJ2-7; 8 bases line up with TRBD2. The J call may be faulty, since TRBJ2-1 better matches the DNA end. The CDR3 sequence is 14 residues long. Looked up from germline, CDR1 is MNHEY and CDR2 is SVGAGI. Here the CDR3 reads CATTSGWLVNEQFF. CDR3 nucleotide sequence: TGTGCCACCACTAGCGGTTGGCTAGTGAATGAGCAGTTCTTC.

This clonotype was recorded at least ten times. This chain links TRBV15 with TRBJ1-2; no firm D call. The CDR3 runs 12 residues. The germline V gene has CDR1 LNHNV and CDR2 YYDKDF (reference sequence). V dropped 0 bases and J dropped 5 bases, with 4 bases sitting between them. CDR3 residues: CATSREGYGYTF. CDR3 DNA sequence: TGTGCCACCAGCAGAGAGGGGTATGGCTACACCTTC. Full variable domain (outside the CDR3, taken from reference TRBV15 and TRBJ1-2): DAMVIQNPRYQVTQFGKPVTLSCSQTLNHNVMYWYQQKSSQAPKLLFHYYDKDFNNEADTPDNFQSRRPNTSFCFLDIRSPGLGDTAMYLCATSREGYGYTFGSGTRLTVV.

In its sample, this clonotype was seen many times. This chain joins TRBV19 and TRBJ2-7; the D gene is possibly TRBD1 (6 bases). Germline V gene lookup returns CDR1 LNHDA and CDR2 SQIVND (reference sequence). CDR3 length: 13 residues. V was pared by 8 bases and J by 5 bases, with 16 bases between. The CDR3: CASSRGRGDEQYF. CDR3 sequence (DNA): TGTGCCAGTTCAAGGGGCAGGGGCGACGAGCAGTACTTC.

The rearrangement uses TRBV20-1 and TRBJ1-2; D is ambiguous. Germline loops: CDR1 DFQATT, CDR2 SNEGSKA (reference sequence). The V and J ends lost 6 bases and 6 bases respectively, with 2 bases between them. This CDR3 region has 8 residues. This CDR3 is CSAHGYTF. The CDR3 nucleotides read TGCAGTGCACATGGCTACACCTTC.

This clonotype occurred a few times. One end of the junction fails to match germline, which may point to a read error. The V gene is TRBV19, the J gene TRBJ1-1; no reliable D call. Germline CDR1 reads LNHDA; CDR2 reads SQIVND (reference sequence). The CDR3 spans 13 residues. The DNA of the CDR3 is TGTGCCAGCAGTATGGGTCAGAACACTGAAGCTTTCTTT. Amino acid sequence: CASSMGQNTEAFF.

Remarks on this clonotype: A much larger clone sits a single nucleotide away, making a read error possible. The chain carries TRBV10-2 and TRBJ1-1; D is uncertain. V lost 5 bases to trimming and J lost 4 bases, with 11 bases between them. This CDR3 is built from 13 residues. The germline CDR1 and CDR2 sequences are WSHSY and SAAADI. CDR3 sequence: CASSRNTSTEAFF. CDR3 nucleotides: TGCGCCAGCAGTAGGAACACGAGCACTGAAGCTTTCTTT.

This clonotype was seen only a few times. V gene TRBV27 combines with J gene TRBJ1-1; D perhaps matches TRBD1 (6 bases). In germline, CDR1 is MNHEY, CDR2 SMNVEV (reference sequence). Trimming removed 6 bases at V and 1 base at J, with 12 bases between. CDR3 length: 14 amino acids. The CDR3: CASRYDRTNTEAFF. CDR3 in DNA: TGTGCCAGCAGGTACGACAGGACGAACACTGAAGCTTTCTTT.

This rearrangement joins TRBV19 to TRBJ2-5, with a tentative D call TRBD2 (5 bases). The V gene lost 11 bases and the J gene lost 2 bases, with 18 bases spanning the gap. Germline loops: CDR1 LNHDA, CDR2 SQIVND (reference sequence). CDR3 length equals 14 residues. The CDR3 loop reads CAWRGQVRQETQYF. In nucleotides, the CDR3 is TGTGCCTGGAGAGGGCAGGTGAGGCAAGAGACCCAGTACTTC.